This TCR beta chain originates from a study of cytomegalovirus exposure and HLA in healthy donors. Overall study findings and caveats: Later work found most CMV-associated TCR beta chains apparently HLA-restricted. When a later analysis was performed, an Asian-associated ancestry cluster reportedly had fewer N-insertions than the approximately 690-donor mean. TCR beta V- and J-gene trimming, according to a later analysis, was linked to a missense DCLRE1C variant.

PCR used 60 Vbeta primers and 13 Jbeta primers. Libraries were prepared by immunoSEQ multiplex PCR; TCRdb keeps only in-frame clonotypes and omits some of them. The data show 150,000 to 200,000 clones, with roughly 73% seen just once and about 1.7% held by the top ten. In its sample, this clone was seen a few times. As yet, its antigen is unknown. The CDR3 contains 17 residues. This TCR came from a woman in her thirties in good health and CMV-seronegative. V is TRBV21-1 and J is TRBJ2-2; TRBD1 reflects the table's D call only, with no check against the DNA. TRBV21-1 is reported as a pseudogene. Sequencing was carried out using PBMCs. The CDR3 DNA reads TGTGCCAGCAGAAAAAAAACGACAGTATCGAACACCGGGGAGCTGTTTTTT. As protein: CASRKKTTVSNTGELFF.